This T cell receptor (beta chain) derives from a study of T cell responses to AZD1222 COVID-19 vaccine. The CDR3 runs to 14 residues. V gave up 1 base and J gave up 3 bases, with 8 bases separating them. CDR1 is SGHTA, CDR2 FQGTGA, per germline. Study-wide points: The donor cohort was predominantly white British with a female majority, and clonal diversity may have been underestimated.

To note about this clone: Its antigen is not identified.

Using immunoSEQ multiplex PCR, the repertoire was profiled, and TCRdb retains in-frame clones only, with some absent. This table has roughly 77,000 clones, just over 90% appearing once. The chain employs TRBV7-3 and TRBJ2-3, with TRBD1 as a possible D gene (6 bases). The source material was peripheral blood, sampled on day 0 of MenACWY control vaccination. The sequence derives from an adult in good health. CDR3 in amino acids: CASSLRGGTDTQYF. The DNA of the CDR3 is TGTGCCAGCAGCTTAAGAGGGGGAACAGATACGCAGTATTTT.